The 6 T cell receptor beta chains below were found in one sample sequenced in a study of OX40 agonist ivuxolimab in advanced cancers. The protocol was immunoSEQ multiplex PCR, while the TCRdb copy is restricted to in-frame clones and leaves out a portion. Among about 45,000 clones listed, 89% were seen once. The sample here was CD4+ or CD8+ T cells sorted from blood, taken in a trial of the OX40 agonist ivuxolimab. All receptors come from an adult with an advanced solid tumor such as melanoma, head and neck, liver or kidney cancer.

The V and J genes are TRBV30 and TRBJ1-1; D might be TRBD1 (5 bases). The CDR3 has 13 residues. The germline gives CDR1 GTSNPN, CDR2 SVGIG (reference sequence). Deletions cut 2 bases from V and 3 bases from J, with 10 bases between. CDR3 bases: TGTGCCTGGAGTCCAGGGCCCTACACTGAAGCTTTCTTT. Protein product: CAWSPGPYTEAFF. Supplemented by reference TRBV30 and TRBJ1-1, the full variable domain reads SQTIHQWPATLVQPVGSPLSLECTVEGTSNPNLYWYRQAAGRGLQLLFYSVGIGQISSEVPQNLSASRPQDRQFILSSKKLLLSDSGFYLCAWSPGPYTEAFFGQGTRLTVV.

The chain uses TRBV6-5 and TRBJ1-2; 9 bases fit TRBD1. V lost 10 bases to trimming and J lost 8 bases; unmatched junction nucleotides: 8. The CDR3 runs to 12 residues. Germline values: CDR1 MNHEY, CDR2 SVGAGI. The CDR3 DNA reads as TGTGCCACTCTACAGGGGGCGCAGGGCTACACCTTC. Amino acid sequence: CATLQGAQGYTF.

The genes are TRBV7-8 and TRBJ1-1; tentative D call: TRBD1 (5 bases). The length of the CDR3 is 17 residues. Germline V CDR1 and CDR2: SGHVS, FQNEAQ. V was trimmed by 1 base and J by 4 bases, leaving 19 bases between them. The CDR3 protein is CASSLDRGSRRATEAFF. The DNA for the CDR3 is TGTGCCAGCAGCTTAGATCGGGGCTCCAGGAGGGCCACTGAAGCTTTCTTT.

The chain employs TRBV25-1 and TRBJ1-2, with D possibly TRBD1 on 5 matching bases. The CDR3 sequence is 11 residues long. The germline V gene encodes CDR1 MGHDK and CDR2 SYGVNS. V lost 6 bases, J lost 11 bases, and 13 bases lay in between. The CDR3 coding sequence is TGTGCCAGCAGGTGGAGGGGAAGGTACACCTTC. Translation: CASRWRGRYTF.

This sequence joins TRBV7-8 and TRBJ2-7, with 9 bases identical to TRBD1. With V trimmed by 1 base and J by 5 bases, 9 bases remained unmatched. The CDR3 runs 16 residues. The germline V gene has CDR1 SGHVS and CDR2 FQNEAQ. CDR3 nucleotides: TGTGCCAGCAGCTTAGGTCCGGGGACAGGGTTCAACGAGCAGTACTTC. This translates into CASSLGPGTGFNEQYF.

The CDR3 protein is CASSPDRAHEQYF. Written as DNA, the CDR3 is TGTGCCAGCAGCCCCGACAGGGCCCACGAGCAGTACTTC. The V call is TRBV5-5, the J call TRBJ2-7, with TRBD1 identical over 7 bases. The CDR3 consists of 13 residues. From germline, CDR1 is SGHKS and CDR2 YYEKEE (reference sequence). V shed 4 bases and J 5 bases; nucleotides not matched to a gene: 6.